The 21 T cell receptor beta chains in this list originate from one sample, sequenced in a study of blood T cell repertoires in COVID-19. Method: immunoSEQ multiplex PCR; TCRdb's copy keeps in-frame clones and lacks some. Altogether just under 350,000 clones are present, about 87% being singletons, with the ten largest covering under 6.5%. Sequenced material: peripheral blood. The receptors derive from a woman between 45 and 65 years old with COVID-19, enrolled during active disease.

The CDR3 DNA sequence: TGTTCCACCGGAGGGCAGCCTAGCCGAAATCAGCCCCAGCATTTT. Residues: CSTGGQPSRNQPQHF. The chain employs TRBV19 and TRBJ1-5, with unresolved D. The V gene's germline CDR1 is LNHDA and CDR2 SQIVND (reference sequence). CDR3 length: 15 amino acids.

Judged by abundance, this clone is medium-sized (0.01 to 0.1%). J is TRBJ1-5 and V is TRBV19; the match to TRBD1 covers 7 bases. V shed 4 bases and J 5 bases; nucleotides not matched to a gene: 8. Germline values: CDR1 LNHDA, CDR2 SQIVND (reference sequence). CDR3 length: 15 residues. The CDR3 protein is CASSTRQGGDQPQHF. The CDR3 bases are TGTGCCAGTAGTACAAGACAGGGTGGAGATCAGCCCCAGCATTTT.

At least ten counts were recorded for this clone. The V call is TRBV7-9, the J call TRBJ2-5; 11 bases align to TRBD2. V was pared by 6 bases and J by 4 bases, with 4 bases of the junction left unmatched. Germline V gene sequence: CDR1 SEHNR, CDR2 FQNEAQ (reference sequence). This CDR3 has 14 residues. CDR3 in DNA: TGTGCCAGCAGTACTAGCGGGAGCACAGAGACCCAGTACTTC. Protein product: CASSTSGSTETQYF.

The chain employs TRBV2 and TRBJ1-5; TRBD1 is a possible D gene (5 bases). This CDR3 contains 15 residues. V lost 7 bases and J 9 bases, leaving 22 bases between the germline ends. The germline CDR1 and CDR2 sequences are SNHLY and FYNNEI. For the CDR3, the DNA is TGTGCCAGCACCCGTCAGGACACCCAATTGGGGCCCCAGCATTTT. It codes for CASTRQDTQLGPQHF.

V usage is TRBV12-3 or TRBV12-4 and J usage is TRBJ2-7, with D perhaps matching TRBD2 (6 bases). The CDR3 has 13 residues. The germline V and J ends were trimmed by 2 bases and 1 base, with 6 bases remaining between them. The CDR3 bases are TGTGCCAGCAGTTTACTAGCGTCCTACGAGCAGTACTTC. It translates to CASSLLASYEQYF.

This clone was detected ten times or more. The J gene is TRBJ2-5, the V gene TRBV6-1; 8 bases fit TRBD2. The CDR3 spans 16 residues. V was pared by 2 bases and J by 4 bases, with 9 bases of the junction left unmatched. Germline V gene data show CDR1 as MNHNS and CDR2 as SASEGT. The CDR3 region has the DNA TGTGCCAGCAGTGAAAGCTTGGCGGGAGGAGGAGAGACCCAGTACTTC. It is translated as CASSESLAGGGETQYF.

This clone occurred a few times. The chain combines TRBV9 with TRBJ1-1, with D tentatively TRBD1 (5 bases). The CDR3 runs to 14 residues. CDR1 is SGDLS and CDR2 is YYNGEE in the germline V gene. V was cut by 6 bases and J by 4 bases, with 16 bases left in between. CDR3 sequence reads: CASTRLKQVTEAFF. The CDR3 nucleotides read TGTGCCAGCACCAGACTTAAACAGGTCACTGAAGCTTTCTTT.

A single count supports this clone. The V call is TRBV3-1 (or the pseudogene TRBV3-2), the J call TRBJ2-5, with D possibly matching TRBD1 (5 bases). Trimming cost V 0 bases and J 2 bases, with 10 bases left between them. From germline, CDR1 is LGHDT and CDR2 YNNKEL (reference sequence). This CDR3 is 15 amino acids long. The CDR3: CASSQEGRAQETQYF. The CDR3, as DNA: TGTGCCAGCAGCCAAGAGGGCAGGGCACAAGAGACCCAGTACTTC.

The V gene is TRBV19, the J gene TRBJ2-7, with 9 nucleotides matching TRBD2. The CDR3 has 15 residues. V was clipped by 6 bases and J by 2 bases; unmatched bases: 8. The germline gives CDR1 LNHDA, CDR2 SQIVND (reference sequence). The CDR3 DNA reads TGTGCCAGTAGAGAGGGGGTAGCGGGAGCCTACGAGCAGTACTTC. This gives the protein CASREGVAGAYEQYF.

This rearrangement joins TRBV6-6 to TRBJ1-1; 9 bases line up with TRBD1. Germline trimming cut 5 bases from V and 3 bases from J; bases unmatched to any gene: 4. Germline CDR1 MNHNY, CDR2 SVGAGI (reference sequence). The CDR3 has 14 amino acids. CDR3 bases: TGTGCCAGCAGTCACCGACAGGGGGACACTGAAGCTTTCTTT. Its protein product is CASSHRQGDTEAFF.

In its sample, this clone was seen once. The chain combines TRBV7-2 with TRBJ2-5; D might be TRBD1 (6 bases). Germline V CDR1 and CDR2: SGHTA, FQGNSA. Trimming left V 1 base short and J 6 bases short, with 12 bases between. CDR3 length equals 14 residues. CDR3 nucleotides: TGTGCCAGCAGCTTAGATGTCACAGGGAAGACCCAGTACTTC. Its translation is CASSLDVTGKTQYF.

The rearrangement uses TRBV30 and TRBJ1-5; D is possibly TRBD1 (5 bases). Trimming took 0 bases from V and 0 from J, leaving 15 bases between them. Germline V gene sequence: CDR1 GTSNPN, CDR2 SVGIG (reference sequence). CDR3 length: 17 residues. The chain's CDR3 is CAWSVGQGMFSNQPQHF. The DNA of the CDR3 is TGTGCCTGGAGTGTAGGTCAGGGTATGTTTAGCAATCAGCCCCAGCATTTT.

This rearrangement joins TRBV9 to TRBJ1-3; 7 bases fit TRBD1. Unmatched junction bases numbered 8, after V lost 4 bases and J lost 4 bases. The CDR3 spans 15 residues. CDR1 is SGDLS and CDR2 is YYNGEE in the germline V gene. The CDR3 sequence: CASSTPLTGGNTIYF. CDR3 coding DNA: TGTGCCAGCAGCACCCCCCTGACAGGGGGAAACACCATATATTTT.

V usage is TRBV27 and J usage is TRBJ1-5; no clear D. V lost 8 bases and J lost 5, with 16 bases in between. The germline V gene has CDR1 MNHEY and CDR2 SMNVEV (reference sequence). CDR3 size: 14 residues. Here the CDR3 DNA reads TGTGCCAGCGGACTAAGCGGTAATCATCAGCCCCAGCATTTT. Its protein is CASGLSGNHQPQHF.

The chain has TRBV24-1 and TRBJ2-1; possible D gene TRBD1, 6 bases. V lost 3 bases and J 7 bases, leaving 21 bases between the germline ends. The CDR3 runs 17 residues. Per the germline V gene, CDR1 is KGHDR and CDR2 is SFDVKD. The CDR3 nucleotides are TGTGCCACCAGTGATACCGCGGCAGGGGCCCGGTTAAATGAGCAGTTCTTC. This translates into CATSDTAAGARLNEQFF.

The chain uses TRBV4-1 and TRBJ2-3, with 9 bases aligning to TRBD2. The trim removed 6 bases at V and 4 bases at J, leaving 11 bases unmatched. The length of the CDR3 is 16 residues. CDR1 is MGHRA, CDR2 YSYEKL, per germline. CDR3 residues: CASSRLRGRGADTQYF. CDR3 nucleotide sequence: TGCGCCAGCAGTAGACTACGCGGGAGGGGCGCAGATACGCAGTATTTT.

The V and J genes are TRBV27 and TRBJ1-5, with no clear D. This CDR3 is 14 amino acids long. The V and J ends lost 1 base and 5 bases respectively, with 9 bases between them. The germline gives CDR1 MNHEY, CDR2 SMNVEV (reference sequence). This chain's CDR3 is CASSLYKSDQPQHF. The DNA for the CDR3 is TGTGCCAGCAGTTTATATAAGAGTGATCAGCCCCAGCATTTT.

The chain employs TRBV13 and TRBJ1-5, with TRBD1 identical over 10 bases. The V gene's germline CDR1 is PRHDT and CDR2 FYEKMQ (reference sequence). V lost 4 bases and J lost 2; bases outside the gene matches: 2. The CDR3 is 15 amino acids. CDR3 sequence (DNA): TGTGCCAGCAGCTGGGGGACAGGGGGCAATCAGCCCCAGCATTTT. It translates to CASSWGTGGNQPQHF.

V gene TRBV5-1 combines with J gene TRBJ2-5; TRBD1 is a possible D gene (5 bases). This CDR3 is built from 13 residues. The germline V gene has CDR1 SGHRS and CDR2 YFSETQ. The CDR3 is CAAIGATQETQYF. DNA for the CDR3: TGCGCAGCGATAGGGGCGACCCAAGAGACCCAGTACTTC.

The CDR3 bases are TGTGCCAGCAGCTTACCCCCCGCGACAGGGTTCTACGAGCAGTACTTC. Residues: CASSLPPATGFYEQYF. The chain uses TRBV5-5 and TRBJ2-7; 7 nucleotides line up with TRBD1. The V gene's germline CDR1 is SGHKS and CDR2 YYEKEE (reference sequence). The CDR3 has 16 residues. The junction had 11 bases not matched to a gene; V was cut back by 2 bases and J by 3 bases.

The rearrangement joins TRBV18 to TRBJ1-1, with a tentative D call TRBD1 (5 bases). V dropped 4 bases and J dropped 1 base, with 13 bases sitting between them. The CDR3 is 15 residues long. Germline CDR1 is KGHSH and CDR2 is LQKENI. Written as DNA, the CDR3 is TGTGCCAGCTCACTAAAACAGGTTGAGAACACTGAAGCTTTCTTT. Protein: CASSLKQVENTEAFF.